This T cell receptor beta chain was identified during a study of T cell responses to AZD1222 COVID-19 vaccine. The wider study: Second-dose schedules of about 4 or about 12 weeks were combined.

Details on this clone: The target antigen is unknown.

General study results and limits: In a largely white British group with more females than males, clonal diversity was possibly underestimated. Among AZD1222 vaccinees, only six were seropositive at baseline. Nearly half of spike-specific TCRs reportedly go after variant regions that carry no mutations.

The table came from immunoSEQ multiplex PCR; TCRdb's copy has only in-frame clones and leaves some out. The sample lists tens of thousands of clones, around 90% seen once, with 8% to 9.5% in the top ten. The CDR3 has 13 amino acids. Germline CDR1 and CDR2: SGHDT and YYEEEE. Deletions cut 4 bases from V and 1 base from J, with 7 bases between. This sequence originates from an adult in good health. The J gene is TRBJ2-3, the V gene TRBV5-6, with D hard to call. The sequenced sample was peripheral blood, obtained on day 0 of AZD1222 vaccination. The CDR3 bases are TGTGCCAGCAGCGCCAGCCGCACAGATACGCAGTATTTT. It specifies CASSASRTDTQYF.